Listed here are 10 T cell receptor beta chains from one sample, sequenced in a study of molecular identifiers for immune sequencing clone quantification listed by TCRdb under 2018. The library was built by means of PCR. The sequencer was a NextSeq 500. The raw public data were reprocessed by TCRdb itself: fastp quality trimming at Q25, MiXCR clonotype calling, in-frame beta chains only. Entries that share a CDR3 protein sequence are merged under the most common genes and DNA. The sample profile shows approximately 97,000 distinct CDR3 sequences; under 40% of them were found once. The ten biggest clones cover roughly 10% of the sample. The sequenced sample consisted of naive CD8+ T cells from blood, with Jurkat cell RNA spiked in. What this sample's cell subset or site label stands for: FACS-sorted CD8+CD4-CCR7+CD45RA+ naive T cells. These receptor sequences come from a human donor in good health. Some libraries in this study had Jurkat cell RNA spiked in.

This clonotype was recorded many times. This rearrangement joins TRBV27 to TRBJ2-1; TRBD2 agrees at 7 bases. The CDR3 has 14 residues. The junction had 2 bases not matched to a gene; V was cut back by 2 bases and J by 4 bases. CDR1 is MNHEY, CDR2 SMNVEV, per germline (reference sequence). CDR3 DNA sequence: TGTGCCAGCAGTTTAAGCGGGAAGTACAATGAGCAGTTCTTC. Amino acid sequence: CASSLSGKYNEQFF.

This clonotype was found a few times. This chain links TRBV20-1 with TRBJ2-5; 8 nucleotides line up with TRBD1. The V gene's germline CDR1 is DFQATT and CDR2 SNEGSKA (reference sequence). V lost 5 bases and J lost 5; bases outside the gene matches: 10. The CDR3 consists of 14 residues. The CDR3 region has the DNA TGCAGTGCTCAACACCAGGGGGCAGGGGAGACCCAGTACTTC. Its translation is CSAQHQGAGETQYF.

The chain has TRBV29-1 and TRBJ2-2, with D possibly being TRBD1 (5 bases). V was pared by 6 bases and J by 3 bases, with 20 bases between. CDR1 and CDR2 from the germline V gene are SQVTM and ANQGSEA. The CDR3 covers 16 residues. The CDR3 sequence: CSVPSIGARDTGELFF. The CDR3 DNA reads TGCAGCGTCCCCTCGATAGGGGCTAGGGACACCGGGGAGCTGTTTTTT.

As to this clonotype: Germline is not matched at one junction end, which may reflect a read error. V is TRBV6-2 or TRBV6-3 and J is TRBJ2-2; D possibly uses TRBD1 or TRBD2 (5 bases each). Germline-derived CDR1 and CDR2 are MNHEY and SVGEGT. The CDR3 sequence is 14 residues long. CDR3 bases: TGTGCCAGCAACCTAGGGGCTGGGACCGGGGAGCTGTATTTT. Its protein is CASNLGAGTGELYF.

Concerning this clonotype: Compared with germline, one end of the junction differs, possibly owing to a read error. This sequence joins TRBV29-1 and TRBJ1-1; D possibly corresponds to TRBD1 (5 bases). CDR1 and CDR2 (germline): SQVTM, ANQGSEA. The CDR3 loop spans 13 amino acids. The CDR3 is CSVEGGDYPEAYF. Here the CDR3 DNA reads TGCAGCGTTGAAGGGGGGGACTACCCTGAAGCTTACTTT.

About this clonotype: Here the CDR3 omits its conserved ending phenylalanine or tryptophan, so a read error is the likely source. J is TRBJ2-1 and V is TRBV7-6; 15 nucleotides match TRBD2. The CDR3 sequence is 15 residues long. CDR1 is SGHVS and CDR2 is FNYEAQ in the germline V gene. V was clipped by 5 bases and J by 8 bases; unmatched bases: 4. The CDR3 sequence is CASSLGLAGGDEQFI. In nucleotides, the CDR3 is TGTGCCAGCAGCCTCGGACTAGCGGGAGGGGATGAGCAGTTCATC.

Comments on this clonotype: This likely comes from a read error, as the CDR3 has no conserved phenylalanine or tryptophan at its end. The J gene is TRBJ1-5, the V gene TRBV5-3, with 8 bases aligning to TRBD1. TRBV5-3 is assigned to the ORF class and has an uncertain function. This CDR3 spans 14 amino acids. V lost 8 bases, J lost 8 bases, and 12 bases stayed unmatched. This chain's CDR3 is CASRRDRFGEPQHI. The CDR3, as DNA: TGTGCCAGCAGACGGGACAGGTTCGGGGAGCCCCAGCATATT.

Concerning this clonotype: This likely comes from a read error, as the CDR3 has no conserved phenylalanine or tryptophan at its end. V gene TRBV13 combines with J gene TRBJ2-3; D tentatively reads TRBD1 or TRBD2 (6 bases each). The CDR3 spans 17 residues. From germline, CDR1 is PRHDT and CDR2 FYEKMQ (reference sequence). V was cut by 8 bases and J by 0 bases, with 21 bases left in between. CDR3 protein: CASCARGETGSTDTQYC. Written as DNA, the CDR3 is TGTGCCAGCTGCGCAAGGGGGGAGACAGGCAGCACAGATACGCAGTATTGT.

The chain couples TRBV11-2 to TRBJ2-5, with TRBD1 identical over 7 bases. V lost 1 base, J lost 3 bases, and 5 bases stayed unmatched. The CDR3 loop spans 15 amino acids. Germline V CDR1 and CDR2: SGHAT, FQNNGV. The CDR3 bases are TGTGCCAGCAGCTTAGGAGGGGGCAGTAAAGAGACCCAGTACTTC. Its protein product is CASSLGGGSKETQYF.

With respect to this clonotype: One end of the junction does not line up with germline, which may come from a read error. The genes are TRBV6-2 or TRBV6-3 and TRBJ2-2; D is uncertain. The germline V gene has CDR1 MNHEY and CDR2 SVGEGT. The CDR3 contains 15 residues. The CDR3 is CGSSYFLENTGELFF. The CDR3 DNA follows: TGTGGCAGCAGTTACTTTCTAGAAAACACCGGGGAGCTGTTTTTT.